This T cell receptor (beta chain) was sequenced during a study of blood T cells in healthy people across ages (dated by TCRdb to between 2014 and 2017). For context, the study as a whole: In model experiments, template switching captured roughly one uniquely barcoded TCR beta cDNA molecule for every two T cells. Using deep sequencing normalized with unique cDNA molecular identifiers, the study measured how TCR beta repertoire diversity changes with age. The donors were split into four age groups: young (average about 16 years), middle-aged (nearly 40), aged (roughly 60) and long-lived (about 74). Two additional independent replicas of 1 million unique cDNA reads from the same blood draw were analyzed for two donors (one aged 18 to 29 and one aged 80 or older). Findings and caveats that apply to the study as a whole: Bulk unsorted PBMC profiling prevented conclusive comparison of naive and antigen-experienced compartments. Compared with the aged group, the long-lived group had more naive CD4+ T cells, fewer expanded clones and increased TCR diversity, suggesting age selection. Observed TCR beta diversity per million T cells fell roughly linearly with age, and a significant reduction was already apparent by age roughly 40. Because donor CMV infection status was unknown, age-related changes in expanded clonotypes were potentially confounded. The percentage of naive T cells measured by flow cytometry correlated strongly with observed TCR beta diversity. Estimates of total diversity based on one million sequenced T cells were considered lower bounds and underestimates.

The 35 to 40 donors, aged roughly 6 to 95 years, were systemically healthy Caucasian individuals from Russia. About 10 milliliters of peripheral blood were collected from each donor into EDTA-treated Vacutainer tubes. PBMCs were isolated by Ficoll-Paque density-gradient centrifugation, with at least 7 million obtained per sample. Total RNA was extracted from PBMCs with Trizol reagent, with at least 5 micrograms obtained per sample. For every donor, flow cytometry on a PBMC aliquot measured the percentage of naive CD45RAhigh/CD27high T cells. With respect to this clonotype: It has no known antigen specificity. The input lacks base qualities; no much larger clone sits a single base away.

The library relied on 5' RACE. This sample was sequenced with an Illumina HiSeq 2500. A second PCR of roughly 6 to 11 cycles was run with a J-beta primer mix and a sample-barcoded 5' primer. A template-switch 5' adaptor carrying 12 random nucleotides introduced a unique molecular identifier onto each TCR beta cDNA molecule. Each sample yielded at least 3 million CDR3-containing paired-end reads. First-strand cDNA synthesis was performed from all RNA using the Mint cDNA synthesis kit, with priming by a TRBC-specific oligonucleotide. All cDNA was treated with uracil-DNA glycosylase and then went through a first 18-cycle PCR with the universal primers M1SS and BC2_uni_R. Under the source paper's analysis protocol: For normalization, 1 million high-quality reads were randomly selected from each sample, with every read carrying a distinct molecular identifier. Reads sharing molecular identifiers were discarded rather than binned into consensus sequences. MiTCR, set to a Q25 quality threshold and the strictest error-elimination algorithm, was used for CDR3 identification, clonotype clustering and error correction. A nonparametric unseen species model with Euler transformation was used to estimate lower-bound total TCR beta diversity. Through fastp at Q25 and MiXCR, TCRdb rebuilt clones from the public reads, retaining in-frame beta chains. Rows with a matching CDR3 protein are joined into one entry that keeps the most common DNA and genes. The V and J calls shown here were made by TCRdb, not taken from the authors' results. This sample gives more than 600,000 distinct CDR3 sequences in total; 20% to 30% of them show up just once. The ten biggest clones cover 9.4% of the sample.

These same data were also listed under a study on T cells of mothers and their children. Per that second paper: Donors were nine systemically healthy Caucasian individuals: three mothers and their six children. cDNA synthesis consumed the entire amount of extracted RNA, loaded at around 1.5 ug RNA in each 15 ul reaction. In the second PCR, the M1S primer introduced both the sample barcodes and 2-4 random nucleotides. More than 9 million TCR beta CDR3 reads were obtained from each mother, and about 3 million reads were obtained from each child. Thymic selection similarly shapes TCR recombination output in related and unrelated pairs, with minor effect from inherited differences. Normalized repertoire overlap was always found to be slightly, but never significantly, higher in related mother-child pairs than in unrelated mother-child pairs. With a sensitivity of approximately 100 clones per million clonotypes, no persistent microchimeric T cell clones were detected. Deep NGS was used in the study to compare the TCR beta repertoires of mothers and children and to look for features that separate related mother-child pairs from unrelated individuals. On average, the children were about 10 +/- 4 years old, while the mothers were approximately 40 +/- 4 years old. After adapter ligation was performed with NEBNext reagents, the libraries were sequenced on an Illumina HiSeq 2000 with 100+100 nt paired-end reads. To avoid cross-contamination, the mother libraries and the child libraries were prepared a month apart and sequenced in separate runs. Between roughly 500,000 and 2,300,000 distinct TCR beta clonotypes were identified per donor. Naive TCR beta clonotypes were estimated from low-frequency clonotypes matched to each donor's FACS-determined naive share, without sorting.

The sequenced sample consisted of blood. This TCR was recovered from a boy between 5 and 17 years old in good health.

At the DNA level, the sequence is TGCAGTGTAGTCCCCCTGCTAGAATACAATGAGCAGTTCTTC. It codes for CSVVPLLEYNEQFF. This sequence uses TRBV20-1 and TRBJ2-1, with the D gene call left open. In the germline V gene (reference sequence), CDR1 corresponds to DFQATT and CDR2 to SNEGSKA. V is clipped by 7 bases and J by 4 bases, and the sequence between their germline boundaries is 17 bases long. The CDR3 starts with the cysteine, ends with the phenylalanine, and has 14 residues. The entry retains the CDR3 DNA only, 42 bases that are in frame from base 1.